This TCR beta chain was sequenced during a study of T cell clusters in autoimmune cytopenias. Study conclusions and caveats: No experiment has yet validated the function of the T cell clusters defined in silico. No cluster-lack signature appeared between secondary cytopenia and chronic lymphocytic leukemia patients, apparently due to lymphoma masking.

TRB rearrangements were amplified by touch-down multiplex PCR with mixed TRB-A/B primers. Each CDR3 protein gets one entry in TCRdb, which reprocessed the multiplex PCR reads and gives no DNA. The sample's table shows thousands of distinct CDR3 sequences. As regards this clonotype: Its target is unknown.

About 37,500 genome equivalents of blood DNA were amplified for TRB. The sequence came from a human donor with an autoimmune cytopenia or autoimmune hepatitis (not recorded which). The sequencing sample was made of peripheral blood.

The CDR3 here is CAWSRGSSGNTIYF. This chain links TRBV30 with TRBJ1-3. CDR3 size: 14 residues. Germline V gene data show CDR1 as GTSNPN and CDR2 as SVGIG (reference sequence).